This T cell receptor beta chain was obtained from a study of blood T cell repertoires in COVID-19. Turning to the study itself: PBMCs, B-cell-depleted T cells, or T cells provided the cDNA or gDNA that made up the material.

The data were produced by immunoSEQ multiplex PCR, yet TCRdb's version contains in-frame clones alone and is incomplete. Altogether some 290,000 clones are present, 86% being singletons, with the ten largest covering roughly 4%. This CDR3 is 13 amino acids long. Germline CDR1 MNHEY, CDR2 SMNVEV (reference sequence). Trimming cost V 4 bases and J 0 bases, with 6 bases left between them. This chain links TRBV27 with TRBJ1-2; tentative D call: TRBD1 (6 bases). The TCR sequence derives from a young man with active or convalescent COVID-19. Sequencing input: peripheral blood. The CDR3 protein is CASSYRANYGYTF. CDR3 nucleotides: TGTGCCAGCAGTTACAGGGCTAACTATGGCTACACCTTC.